A selection of T cell receptor beta chains follows, all from one sample in a study of T cell responses to AZD1222 COVID-19 vaccine. The table came from immunoSEQ multiplex PCR; TCRdb's copy has only in-frame clones and leaves some out. The repertoire has about 130,000 clones, 93% of them found once; the top ten carry roughly 0.91%. Sequenced here: peripheral blood, sampled on day 0 of AZD1222 vaccination. The receptors originated from an adult in good health. Each CDR3 is given with its conserved first and last residue. The order of the fields is V gene, D gene, clone size, J gene, CDR3 protein, CDR3 DNA. D genes are given only for firm matches. Part of the rows lack a size; the others show once, few, many or a class for expanded clones.

V: TRBV6-5; D: .; size: .; J: TRBJ1-2; CDR3: CASSYVGGYGYTF; DNA: TGTGCCAGCAGTTACGTAGGGGGCTATGGCTACACCTTC
V: TRBV6-5; D: .; size: .; J: TRBJ1-1; CDR3: CASSYSQATWNTEAFF; DNA: TGTGCCAGCAGTTACTCGCAGGCGACGTGGAACACTGAAGCTTTCTTT
V: TRBV30; D: .; size: .; J: TRBJ1-3; CDR3: CAWSVRSGNTIYF; DNA: TGTGCCTGGAGTGTAAGGAGCGGAAACACCATATATTTT
V: TRBV5-1; D: TRBD1; size: .; J: TRBJ2-1; CDR3: CASSWGQGSYNEQFF; DNA: TGCGCCAGCAGCTGGGGACAGGGGTCCTACAATGAGCAGTTCTTC
V: TRBV12-1; D: .; size: .; J: TRBJ1-1; CDR3: CASSCRSPQGVNTEAFF; DNA: TGTGCCAGCAGCTGCAGGAGCCCTCAAGGGGTGAACACTGAAGCTTTCTTT
V: TRBV27; D: .; size: .; J: TRBJ1-2; CDR3: CASSYQDTSGYTF; DNA: TGTGCCAGCAGTTATCAGGATACGAGTGGCTACACCTTC
V: TRBV2; D: .; size: .; J: TRBJ1-2; CDR3: CASNLIGTASRYGYTF; DNA: TGTGCCAGCAACTTAATAGGGACGGCCTCTAGGTATGGCTACACCTTC
V: TRBV18; D: .; size: .; J: TRBJ1-1; CDR3: CASSNQGSNKGTEAFF; DNA: TGTGCCAGCTCAAATCAGGGAAGTAACAAGGGCACTGAAGCTTTCTTT
V: TRBV4-2; D: TRBD1; size: few; J: TRBJ1-1; CDR3: CASSETGGAVTEAFF; DNA: TGTGCCAGCAGCGAGACAGGGGGCGCGGTAACTGAAGCTTTCTTT
V: TRBV5-1; D: TRBD2; size: .; J: TRBJ2-3; CDR3: CASSPWTSGGNTQYF; DNA: TGCGCCAGCAGCCCGTGGACTAGCGGGGGAAATACGCAGTATTTT
V: TRBV4-1; D: .; size: .; J: TRBJ1-5; CDR3: CASSQDEGSNQPQHF; DNA: TGCGCCAGCAGCCAAGATGAGGGTAGCAATCAGCCCCAGCATTTT
V: TRBV10-3; D: .; size: .; J: TRBJ2-7; CDR3: CAISESKAAWDF; DNA: TGTGCCATCAGTGAGTCGAAGGCAGCCTGGGACTTC
V: TRBV6-1; D: .; size: once; J: TRBJ1-1; CDR3: CASGEGLGVDTEAFF; DNA: TGTGCCAGCGGTGAAGGGCTAGGAGTTGACACTGAAGCTTTCTTT